These 9 T cell receptor beta chains originate from one sample sequenced in a study of blood T cell repertoires in COVID-19. Clones were read by immunoSEQ multiplex PCR, and TCRdb kept only the in-frame ones, dropping some. Here the sample spans hundreds of thousands of clones, roughly 90% being singletons. Sequenced material: peripheral blood. The receptors come from a woman younger than 45 with COVID-19, enrolled during active disease.

Of note for this clone: Distinct nucleotide sequences in the sample also encode this CDR3. This chain joins TRBV19 and TRBJ2-5, with D possibly being TRBD1 (5 bases). The length of the CDR3 is 12 residues. V shed 1 base and J shed 5 bases, with 5 bases lying between them. Germline CDR1 reads LNHDA; CDR2 reads SQIVND (reference sequence). This CDR3 reads CASSIGGETQYF. In DNA, the CDR3 is TGTGCCAGTAGTATAGGGGGCGAGACCCAGTACTTC.

The gene calls are TRBV7-2 and TRBJ2-7; TRBD2 aligns across 13 bases. CDR1 and CDR2 from the germline V gene are SGHTA and FQGNSA. The ends lost 4 bases at V and 4 bases at J; junction bases unmatched: 4. The CDR3 is 15 amino acids. The CDR3 bases are TGTGCCAGCAGCTCACTAGCGGGGGGGCCTTACGAGCAGTACTTC. Translated: CASSSLAGGPYEQYF.

This clone was observed once. The gene calls are TRBV6-6 and TRBJ1-5; 7 positions agree with TRBD1. The CDR3 is 14 residues long. Per germline, CDR1 MNHNY and CDR2 SVGAGI (reference sequence). Trimming cost V 6 bases and J 7 bases; bases outside gene matches: 9. The DNA for the CDR3 is TGTGCCAGCAGGAATCAGGGGGTACAACAGCCCCAGCATTTT. Amino acid sequence: CASRNQGVQQPQHF.

Only a few counts were recorded for this clone. The chain carries TRBV2 and TRBJ1-4; 9 bases map to TRBD1. The CDR3 has 14 amino acids. J was trimmed by 7 bases and V by 8 bases; bases with no gene match: 8. In germline, CDR1 is SNHLY, CDR2 FYNNEI. CDR3 bases: TGTGCCAGCTCCTCGACAGGGGGAGGTGAAAAACTGTTTTTT. This gives the protein CASSSTGGGEKLFF.

The V call is TRBV28, the J call TRBJ2-7; 8 nucleotides line up with TRBD2. Germline values: CDR1 MDHEN, CDR2 SYDVKM. The V segment lost 5 bases and the J segment 3 bases; nucleotides outside the gene matches: 12. CDR3 length: 16 amino acids. This CDR3 reads CASSPPPRAGDYEQYV. The DNA for the CDR3 is TGTGCCAGCAGTCCTCCCCCCCGAGCGGGAGACTACGAGCAGTACGTC.

This clone has a handful of counts. The chain couples TRBV3-1 (or the pseudogene TRBV3-2) to TRBJ2-1; 10 bases map to TRBD2. J was trimmed by 6 bases and V by 5 bases; bases with no gene match: 7. CDR1 is LGHDT, CDR2 YNNKEL, per germline (reference sequence). The CDR3 sequence is 15 residues long. CDR3 sequence reads: CASSLAGGYVNEQFF. CDR3 DNA sequence: TGTGCCAGCAGCTTAGCGGGAGGATATGTCAATGAGCAGTTCTTC.

The V and J genes are TRBV18 and TRBJ1-1, with TRBD1 matching 7 bases. Germline V gives CDR1 KGHSH, CDR2 LQKENI. The J segment lost 14 bases and the V segment lost 3 bases, leaving 12 bases of the junction unmatched. The CDR3 covers 13 residues. The CDR3 DNA reads as TGTGCCAGCTCACCGTTAGAAGGGGGCGCATGCTTCTTT. Its translation is CASSPLEGGACFF.

V gene TRBV24-1 combines with J gene TRBJ1-5; the D gene is possibly TRBD1 (5 bases). V shed 7 bases and J shed 8 bases, with 14 bases lying between them. CDR3 length equals 13 residues. Germline assignment: CDR1 KGHDR and CDR2 SFDVKD. CDR3 sequence (DNA): TGTGCCACCAGCAGCTCCGGGGGAGAGCCCCAGCATTTT. Its protein is CATSSSGGEPQHF.

The chain joins TRBV19 to TRBJ2-1, with 11 bases lining up with TRBD2. V trimming: 2 bases; J trimming: 2 bases; junction bases outside the gene matches: 2. The CDR3 has 16 residues. Germline CDR1 reads LNHDA; CDR2 reads SQIVND (reference sequence). CDR3 nucleotides: TGTGCCAGTAGTATAACGGGACTAGCGGCCTACAATGAGCAGTTCTTC. It is translated as CASSITGLAAYNEQFF.